A single sample is the source of the 8 T cell receptor beta chains below, sequenced in a study of T cells in Graves' hyperthyroidism and ophthalmopathy. RNA transcripts yielded amplified TCR beta CDR3 regions. Using the HTBI primer set, a first-round RT-PCR was run on the TCR CDR3. TCRdb re-derived calls from the multiplex PCR reads in MiXCR, one entry per CDR3 protein. The sample includes roughly 570,000 distinct CDR3 sequences, 35% to 55% seen only once; the top ten take roughly 19%. The specimen was peripheral blood or thyroid tissue (not recorded which). The source is an adult woman with Graves' disease, either hyperthyroidism or ophthalmopathy (not recorded which).

The chain is built from TRBV27 and TRBJ1-2; TRBD1 might be the D (5 bases). Germline V gene sequence: CDR1 MNHEY, CDR2 SMNVEV (reference sequence). V lost 5 bases and J 5 bases, leaving 12 bases between the germline ends. The CDR3 length is 13 residues. CDR3 DNA sequence: TGTGCCAGCAGTGGTGGGGGTCCTTATGGCTACACCTTC. It specifies CASSGGGPYGYTF.

This clonotype was detected many times. V is TRBV20-1 and J is TRBJ2-5; 11 bases agree with TRBD2. CDR3 length equals 16 residues. Germline-derived CDR1 and CDR2 are DFQATT and SNEGSKA (reference sequence). V gave up 1 base and J gave up 5 bases; unmatched junction bases: 9. CDR3 coding DNA: TGCAGTGCTAGAGTAGCTAGCGGGAGGTCTTCGGAGACCCAGTACTTC. Its protein is CSARVASGRSSETQYF.

This clonotype has a handful of counts. V and J are TRBV28 and TRBJ1-3; possibly TRBD1 for D (5 bases). This CDR3 is 16 amino acids long. Germline V gene data show CDR1 as MDHEN and CDR2 as SYDVKM. The V and J ends lost 5 bases and 3 bases respectively, with 17 bases between them. This CDR3 is CASSTPGAGFGNTIYF. In DNA, the CDR3 is TGTGCCAGCAGTACCCCGGGAGCAGGGTTTGGAAACACCATATATTTT.

This chain connects TRBV7-9 to TRBJ2-7; 14 bases align to TRBD2. The CDR3 runs to 15 residues. Germline CDR1 and CDR2: SEHNR and FQNEAQ (reference sequence). After removal of 4 bases from V and 5 bases from J, the junction contained 4 bases not matched to a gene. The chain's CDR3 is CASSSPGLAGDEQYF. CDR3 nucleotides: TGTGCCAGCAGCTCCCCGGGACTAGCGGGAGACGAGCAGTACTTC.

This clonotype was seen repeatedly, ten times or more. This chain uses TRBV20-1 with TRBJ1-6; D is undetermined. Germline CDR1 and CDR2: DFQATT and SNEGSKA (reference sequence). Trimming removed 0 bases from V and 13 bases from J, with 10 bases in between. There are 12 residues in the CDR3. The CDR3 loop reads CSARDRLWPLHF. CDR3 DNA: TGCAGTGCTAGAGATCGTTTGTGGCCCCTCCACTTT.

This chain links TRBV4-2 with TRBJ1-4; 8 nucleotides align to TRBD1. The trim removed 6 bases at V and 1 base at J, leaving 4 bases unmatched. The germline CDR1 and CDR2 sequences are LGHNA and YNFKEQ. The CDR3 consists of 15 residues. The chain's CDR3 is CASRPGQGTNEKLFF. The DNA of the CDR3 is TGTGCCAGCAGACCCGGACAGGGAACTAATGAAAAACTGTTTTTT.

The V gene is TRBV20-1, the J gene TRBJ2-7, with D possibly matching TRBD2 (6 bases). CDR3 size: 13 residues. V lost 4 bases and J lost 3, with 13 bases in between. Germline-derived CDR1 and CDR2 are DFQATT and SNEGSKA (reference sequence). In nucleotides, the CDR3 is TGCAGTGCTACCGGGACGGGGGACTACGAGCAGTACTTC. Translating gives CSATGTGDYEQYF.

The sample holds many counts of this clonotype. The gene calls are TRBV10-3 and TRBJ2-6; 7 nucleotides line up with TRBD1. Trimming removed 5 bases from V and 2 bases from J; junction bases left unmatched: 3. The CDR3 runs to 15 residues. CDR1 and CDR2 (germline): ENHRY, SYGVKD. This CDR3 reads CAISNRGTGANVLTF. CDR3 nucleotides: TGTGCCATCAGTAACAGGGGTACTGGGGCCAACGTCCTGACTTTC.